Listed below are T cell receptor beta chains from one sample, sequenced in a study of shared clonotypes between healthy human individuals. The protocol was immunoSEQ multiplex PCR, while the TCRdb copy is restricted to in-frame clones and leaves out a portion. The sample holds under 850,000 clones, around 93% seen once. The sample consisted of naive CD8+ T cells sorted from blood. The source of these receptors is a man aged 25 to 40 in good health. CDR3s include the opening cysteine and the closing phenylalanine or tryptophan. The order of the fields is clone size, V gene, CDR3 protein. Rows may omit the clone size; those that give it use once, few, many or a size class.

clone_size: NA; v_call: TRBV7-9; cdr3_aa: CASSLGDRLGFGNEQFF
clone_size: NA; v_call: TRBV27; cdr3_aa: CASTLTSDGAYEQYF
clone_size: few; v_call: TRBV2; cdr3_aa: CASWGTEDGYEQYF
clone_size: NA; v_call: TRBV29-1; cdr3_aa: CSVRTGVADTQYF
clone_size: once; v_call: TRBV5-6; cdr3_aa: CASSLVGFSTDTQYF
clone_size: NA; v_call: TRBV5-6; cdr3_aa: CASSLEGNSYEQYF
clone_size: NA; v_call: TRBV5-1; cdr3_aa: CASSREREVYTGELFF
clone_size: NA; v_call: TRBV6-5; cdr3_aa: CASSYGAGEYF
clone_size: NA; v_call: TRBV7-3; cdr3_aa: CASSPVGGEVDYGYTF
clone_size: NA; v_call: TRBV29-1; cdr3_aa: CSVSGVNTEAFF
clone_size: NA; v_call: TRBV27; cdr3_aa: CASRGGVNTEAFF
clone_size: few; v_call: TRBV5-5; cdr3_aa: CASSFSYEQYF
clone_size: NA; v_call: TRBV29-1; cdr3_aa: CSVEGRDQETQYF
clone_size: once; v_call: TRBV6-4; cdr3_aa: CASMRSRGTGELFF
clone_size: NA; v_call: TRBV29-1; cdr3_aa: CSVEGGPLDYEQYF
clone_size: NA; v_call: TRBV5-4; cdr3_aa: CASSLAPASGSFYEQYF
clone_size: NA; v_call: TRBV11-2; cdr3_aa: CASSLVEGNEKLFF
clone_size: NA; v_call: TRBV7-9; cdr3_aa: CASSLTGRGTGMRETQYF
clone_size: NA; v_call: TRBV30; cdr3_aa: CAWGPGHGNQPQHF
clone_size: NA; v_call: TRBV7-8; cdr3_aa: CASSLARLAGGKNTQYF
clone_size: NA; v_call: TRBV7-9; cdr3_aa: CASSFAQGKNTEAFF
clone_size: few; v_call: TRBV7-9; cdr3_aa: CASSAGTGAYEQYF
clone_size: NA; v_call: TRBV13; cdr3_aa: CASSLGASVLEQYF
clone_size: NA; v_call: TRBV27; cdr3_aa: CASSYGDGSSYEQYF
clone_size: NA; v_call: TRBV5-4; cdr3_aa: CASSNLGDQPQHF
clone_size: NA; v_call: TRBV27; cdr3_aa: CASSFYLGQGREQFF
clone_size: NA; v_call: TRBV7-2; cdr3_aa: CASSLGVSGNTIYF
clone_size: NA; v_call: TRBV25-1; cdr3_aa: CASSPGLAETWEQYF
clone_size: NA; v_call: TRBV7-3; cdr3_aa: CASSFYPTYNEQFF
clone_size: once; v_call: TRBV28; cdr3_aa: CASSLAQVTTGELFF
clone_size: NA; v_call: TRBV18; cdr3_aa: CASSPPGEVLGFNTEAFF
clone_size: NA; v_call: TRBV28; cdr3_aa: CASGESGAYEQYF
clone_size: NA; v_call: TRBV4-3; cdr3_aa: CASSPNLGSNQPQHF
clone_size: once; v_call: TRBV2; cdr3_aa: CASSESALDREQYF
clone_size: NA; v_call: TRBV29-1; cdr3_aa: CSGDGGTMNTEAFF
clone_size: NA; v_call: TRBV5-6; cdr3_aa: CASTYPTVWGGNEQFF
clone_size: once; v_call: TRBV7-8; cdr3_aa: CASSLQGGTAYEQYF
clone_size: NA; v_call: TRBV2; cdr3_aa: CASSAFGAGQETQYF
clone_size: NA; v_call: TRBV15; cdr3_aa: CATSSYGLASPYEQYF
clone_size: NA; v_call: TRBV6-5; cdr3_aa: CASSPLAEETQYF
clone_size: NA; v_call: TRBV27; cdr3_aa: CASSSLETSGTLDTDTQYF
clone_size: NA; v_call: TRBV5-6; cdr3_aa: CASSLSGTGFSEQYF
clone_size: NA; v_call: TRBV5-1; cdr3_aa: CASSLFTRGQETQYF